This entry lists 2 T cell receptor beta chains sequenced from one sample in a study of OX40 agonist ivuxolimab in advanced cancers. The protocol used for the library was the immunoSEQ multiplex PCR assay. TCRdb holds this immuneACCESS table with in-frame rearrangements only. Some clones are missing; in checked studies, unresolved V genes explain under half, and the rest has no known cause. For this sample there are roughly 24,000 clones; 84% appear just once. The ten largest clonotypes hold about a sixth of the sample. Sequenced here: CD4+ or CD8+ T cells sorted from blood, sampled in a trial of the OX40 agonist ivuxolimab. The origin of the receptors is an adult with an advanced solid tumor such as melanoma, head and neck, liver or kidney cancer.

This chain connects TRBV9 to TRBJ2-5; D might be TRBD1 or TRBD2, each matching 5 bases. Germline V gene sequence: CDR1 SGDLS, CDR2 YYNGEE. The CDR3 runs 15 residues. The V end was cut by 6 bases, the J end by 4 bases, with 19 bases between. This CDR3 is CASTPNGALIETQYF. CDR3 DNA: TGTGCCAGCACCCCAAACGGGGCCCTTATAGAGACCCAGTACTTC.

This clone was observed once. The rearrangement joins TRBV12-1 to TRBJ1-5. TRBV12-1 counts as a pseudogene. This CDR3 has 18 amino acids. Here the CDR3 reads CASSFCHEDWESNQPQHF. As DNA, the CDR3 is TGTGCCAGCAGCTTCTGCCACGAGGACTGGGAAAGCAATCAGCCCCAGCATTTT.